The 20 T cell receptor beta chains reported below all come from one sample, sequenced in a study of CD8+CD57+ T cells in acquired aplastic anemia. Genomic DNA was employed as the template in profiling TCR beta VDJ and CDR3. MiXCR was run by TCRdb on the reads, yielding one entry per CDR3 protein. Of about 70,000 distinct CDR3 sequences listed, approximately 54% were seen once; the top ten hold roughly 8.7%. Sequences were obtained from sorted CD4+, CD8+, or CD8+CD57+ T cells (not recorded which) from PBMCs. The receptors stem from a human donor in good health, serving as a control.

In this sample, this clonotype turned up many times. The chain joins TRBV12-3 or TRBV12-4 to TRBJ2-5; D gene unclear. The V and J ends lost 6 bases and 5 bases respectively, with 13 bases between them. The length of the CDR3 is 13 residues. CDR3 nucleotides: TGTGCCAGCAGACGAGGACCCACGGAGACCCAGTACTTC. As protein: CASRRGPTETQYF.

This clonotype was detected only once. V usage is TRBV2 and J usage is TRBJ1-2, with a weak D call TRBD1 (6 bases). Germline loops: CDR1 SNHLY, CDR2 FYNNEI. The germline V and J ends were trimmed by 4 bases and 6 bases, with 21 bases remaining between them. CDR3 length: 16 residues. The CDR3 here is CASSAGGTPIGHGYTF. The CDR3 coding sequence is TGTGCCAGCAGTGCAGGAGGGACACCCATTGGCCATGGCTACACCTTC. Using reference TRBV2 and TRBJ1-2 for the parts outside the CDR3, the full variable domain is EPEVTQTPSHQVTQMGQEVILRCVPISNHLYFYWYRQILGQKVEFLVSFYNNEISEKSEIFDDQFSVERPDGSNFTLKIRSTKLEDSAMYFCASSAGGTPIGHGYTFGSGTRLTVV.

This chain uses TRBV7-9 with TRBJ2-5, with D perhaps matching TRBD2 (7 bases). Germline loops: CDR1 SEHNR, CDR2 FQNEAQ (reference sequence). This CDR3 contains 15 residues. V gave up 1 base and J gave up 1 base, with 10 bases separating them. The CDR3 DNA follows: TGTGCCAGCAGCTTAGTAGGGGGGGTCCAAGAGACCCAGTACTTC. The encoded protein is CASSLVGGVQETQYF.

The genes are TRBV2 and TRBJ2-6; D possibly uses TRBD1 or TRBD2 (5 bases each). The germline CDR1 and CDR2 sequences are SNHLY and FYNNEI. This CDR3 region has 16 residues. V dropped 5 bases and J dropped 0 bases, with 11 bases sitting between them. The CDR3 coding sequence is TGTGCCAGCAGTTGGGACGGACACTCTGGGGCCAACGTCCTGACTTTC. Its translation: CASSWDGHSGANVLTF.

The chain is built from TRBV10-3 and TRBJ2-5; 8 positions agree with TRBD2. With V trimmed by 3 bases and J by 1 base, 7 bases remained unmatched. CDR3 length equals 16 residues. The germline V gene encodes CDR1 ENHRY and CDR2 SYGVKD. The CDR3 loop is CAISEVRLASQETQYF. For the CDR3, the DNA is TGTGCCATCAGTGAAGTCCGACTAGCGAGCCAAGAGACCCAGTACTTC.

This clonotype occurred many times. This may come from a read error, since a much larger clone is one base off. The chain links TRBV20-1 to TRBJ1-6; a possible D gene is TRBD1 (5 bases). The germline gives CDR1 DFQATT, CDR2 SNEGSKA (reference sequence). The CDR3 is 16 amino acids. Trimming removed 1 base from V and 8 bases from J, with 18 bases in between. The CDR3 region is CSARVARETEDSPLHF. CDR3 sequence (DNA): TGCAGTGCTAGAGTGGCCAGGGAAACGGAAGATTCACCCCTCCACTTT.

This clonotype was counted once. The genes are TRBV24-1 and TRBJ1-5; 12 bases fit TRBD1. After removal of 3 bases from V and 3 bases from J, the junction contained 8 bases not matched to a gene. The CDR3 extends over 18 amino acids. The germline CDR1 and CDR2 sequences are KGHDR and SFDVKD. Here the CDR3 reads CATSDLTGTGGVNQPQHF. The CDR3 DNA follows: TGTGCCACCAGTGATCTAACCGGGACAGGGGGCGTCAATCAGCCCCAGCATTTT.

The genes are TRBV2 and TRBJ2-5; D is ambiguous. Looked up from germline, CDR1 is SNHLY and CDR2 is FYNNEI. With 5 bases removed from V and 1 base from J, the gap between germline ends came to 8 bases. This CDR3 is 13 amino acids long. The CDR3 protein is CASSPLVQETQYF. In DNA, the CDR3 is TGTGCCAGCAGTCCCCTCGTCCAAGAGACCCAGTACTTC.

The chain employs TRBV20-1 and TRBJ1-2, with D hard to call. This CDR3 comprises 15 residues. Germline assignment: CDR1 DFQATT and CDR2 SNEGSKA (reference sequence). V was pared by 1 base and J by 3 bases, with 15 bases between. The CDR3 sequence is CSARARTGADYGYTF. In nucleotides, the CDR3 is TGCAGTGCTAGAGCCAGGACGGGAGCGGACTATGGCTACACCTTC.

Note on this clonotype: One base away lies a much larger clone, so this may be a sequencing read error. The genes are TRBV9 and TRBJ1-5, with unresolved D. The CDR3 covers 14 residues. Germline CDR1 is SGDLS and CDR2 is YYNGEE. Trimming pared 3 bases from V and 1 base from J, leaving 8 bases between. CDR3 in amino acids: CASSAGGSNQPQHF. The DNA for the CDR3 is TGTGCCAGCAGCGCAGGTGGCAGCAATCAGCCCCAGCATTTT.

Regarding this clonotype: A read error is likely, as this CDR3 ends without the conserved phenylalanine or tryptophan. The CDR3 DNA is TGTGCCAGCAGCTTCGACCCACAGTCACCCCTCCACTCT. Amino acid sequence: CASSFDPQSPLHS. V and J are TRBV7-9 and TRBJ1-6; D call uncertain. V was trimmed by 3 bases and J by 10 bases, leaving 10 bases between them. The CDR3 is made up of 13 amino acids. Germline CDR1 reads SEHNR; CDR2 reads FQNEAQ (reference sequence).

This clonotype has ten or more counts. The rearrangement uses TRBV7-9 and TRBJ2-3, with 11 bases lining up with TRBD2. The CDR3 runs to 18 residues. The J segment lost 0 bases and the V segment lost 5 bases, leaving 10 bases of the junction unmatched. From germline, CDR1 is SEHNR and CDR2 FQNEAQ (reference sequence). The CDR3 protein is CASSQQPGTSGSTDTQYF. Here the CDR3 DNA reads TGTGCCAGCAGCCAGCAACCAGGGACTAGCGGAAGCACAGATACGCAGTATTTT.

This clonotype has at least ten counts. V usage is TRBV7-9 and J usage is TRBJ2-3; the D is unclear. Germline V gene data show CDR1 as SEHNR and CDR2 as FQNEAQ (reference sequence). V was clipped by 6 bases and J by 6 bases, with 13 bases between them. The CDR3 covers 13 residues. The CDR3 DNA sequence: TGTGCCAGCAGTCCGACCCAACATGATACGCAGTATTTT. Protein sequence: CASSPTQHDTQYF.

This clonotype was detected many times. The chain carries TRBV5-4 and TRBJ2-5, with 13 bases fitting TRBD2. This CDR3 contains 15 residues. Looked up from germline, CDR1 is SGHNT and CDR2 is YYREEE (reference sequence). The V segment lost 1 base and the J segment 5 bases; nucleotides outside the gene matches: 2. Written as DNA, the CDR3 is TGTGCCAGCAGCTTGAAGACTAGCGGGGGGGAGACCCAGTACTTC. Its translation is CASSLKTSGGETQYF.

V gene TRBV15 combines with J gene TRBJ1-1; D is possibly TRBD1 (6 bases). The CDR3 has 14 amino acids. Looked up from germline, CDR1 is LNHNV and CDR2 is YYDKDF (reference sequence). V dropped 0 bases and J dropped 6 bases, with 11 bases sitting between them. The CDR3 loop reads CATSRDLGGPEAFF. The CDR3 DNA reads as TGTGCCACCAGCAGAGATCTTGGGGGGCCTGAAGCTTTCTTT.

This clonotype was observed many times. The chain is built from TRBV7-9 and TRBJ1-1; D remains ambiguous. Trimming left V 2 bases short and J 0 bases short, with 7 bases between. This CDR3 region has 14 residues. From germline, CDR1 is SEHNR and CDR2 FQNEAQ (reference sequence). DNA of the CDR3: TGTGCCAGCAGCTTAAGTTACATGAACACTGAAGCTTTCTTT. Its translation: CASSLSYMNTEAFF.

This clonotype came up many times. The CDR3 is CASSGGTSGYEQYF. As DNA, the CDR3 is TGTGCCAGCAGCGGGGGGACTAGCGGCTACGAGCAGTACTTC. The V call is TRBV5-4, the J call TRBJ2-7; 11 bases map to TRBD2. Trimming at V came to 4 bases and at J to 3 bases, leaving 3 bases not matched to a gene. This CDR3 has 14 amino acids. CDR1 is SGHNT and CDR2 is YYREEE in the germline V gene (reference sequence).

This clonotype was picked up a small number of times. The CDR3 loop reads CAISGTGQRSPLHF. CDR3 in DNA: TGTGCCATCAGTGGGACAGGGCAGAGATCACCCCTCCACTTT. This chain connects TRBV10-3 to TRBJ1-6, with 8 bases aligning to TRBD1. The CDR3 has 14 residues. The germline CDR1 and CDR2 sequences are ENHRY and SYGVKD. The V and J ends lost 4 bases and 10 bases, in that order; junction bases with no gene match: 6.

This clonotype was observed at least ten times. The V and J genes are TRBV29-1 and TRBJ2-7; D is uncertain. This CDR3 is 12 amino acids long. CDR1 and CDR2 (germline): SQVTM, ANQGSEA. V was trimmed by 0 bases and J by 1 base, leaving 4 bases between them. The chain's CDR3 is CSVEEQSYEQYF. The CDR3, as DNA: TGCAGCGTTGAAGAACAGTCCTACGAGCAGTACTTC.

This clonotype has a handful of counts. The V call is TRBV20-1, the J call TRBJ2-3; D is tentatively TRBD1 or TRBD2 (6 bases each). Germline values: CDR1 DFQATT, CDR2 SNEGSKA (reference sequence). V was trimmed by 6 bases and J by 6 bases, leaving 19 bases between them. There are 14 residues in the CDR3. The CDR3 region has the DNA TGCAGTGCGGGGGGAGGACAGAAGCGGGATACGCAGTATTTT. Protein: CSAGGGQKRDTQYF.